What follows are 26 T cell receptor beta chains derived from one specimen sequenced in a study of T cells in Graves' hyperthyroidism and ophthalmopathy. Researchers amplified the TCR beta CDR3 regions from RNA transcripts. The study used the HTBI primer set for a first-round RT-PCR of the TCR CDR3. MiXCR, run by TCRdb on the multiplex PCR reads, gives a single entry per CDR3 protein. Altogether approximately 600,000 distinct CDR3 sequences are present, over 12% being singletons, with the ten largest covering roughly 7%. The sample comprised blood. These receptors originate from a woman under 30 with Graves' ophthalmopathy.

In its sample, this clonotype was seen many times. This chain connects TRBV19 to TRBJ2-1; 7 nucleotides align to TRBD1. CDR1 is LNHDA, CDR2 SQIVND, per germline (reference sequence). The CDR3 has 14 amino acids. V was clipped by 5 bases and J by 3 bases; unmatched bases: 4. CDR3 region: CASSPGQFYNEQFF. CDR3 DNA sequence: TGTGCCAGTAGTCCGGGACAGTTCTACAATGAGCAGTTCTTC.

A note on this clonotype: This could be a read error, since a much larger clone is one nucleotide away. The chain couples TRBV27 to TRBJ2-7; D unclear. Per the germline V gene, CDR1 is MNHEY and CDR2 is SMNVEV (reference sequence). This CDR3 spans 12 amino acids. With 8 bases removed from V and 4 bases from J, the gap between germline ends came to 12 bases. This chain's CDR3 is CASGAIYYEQYF. DNA for the CDR3: TGTGCCAGCGGAGCAATATATTACGAGCAGTACTTC.

This clonotype was recorded at least ten times. This chain uses TRBV9 with TRBJ2-7; D may match TRBD1 or TRBD2 (5 bases each). With 2 bases removed from V and 3 bases from J, the gap between germline ends came to 21 bases. CDR3 size: 17 residues. Germline CDR1 and CDR2: SGDLS and YYNGEE. The CDR3 DNA follows: TGTGCCAGCAGCGTTACCGACCCCCGGGGCTCGAACTACGAGCAGTACTTC. It translates to CASSVTDPRGSNYEQYF.

This sequence joins TRBV24-1 and TRBJ2-5; D is perhaps TRBD2 (6 bases). Trimming left V 3 bases short and J 9 bases short, with 13 bases between. Germline V gene lookup returns CDR1 KGHDR and CDR2 SFDVKD. The CDR3 runs to 13 residues. The CDR3 DNA follows: TGTGCCACCAGTGATACAGGCTCGGGGGCCCAGTACTTC. Translation gives CATSDTGSGAQYF.

This clonotype was seen repeatedly, ten times or more. This chain uses TRBV28 with TRBJ1-1; 7 nucleotides agree with TRBD1. CDR3 size: 15 residues. V was pared by 5 bases and J by 4 bases, with 10 bases of the junction left unmatched. Per the germline V gene, CDR1 is MDHEN and CDR2 is SYDVKM. The CDR3 region has the DNA TGTGCCAGCAGTGTGGGACAGATGCTGGTCACTGAAGCTTTCTTT. It yields the protein CASSVGQMLVTEAFF.

This clonotype was counted ten times or more. J is TRBJ1-3 and V is TRBV20-1; TRBD1 might be the D (6 bases). V lost 0 bases and J lost 7, with 13 bases in between. Germline CDR1 reads DFQATT; CDR2 reads SNEGSKA (reference sequence). The CDR3 runs 14 residues. This chain's CDR3 is CSAREQGPVNTIYF. CDR3 nucleotide sequence: TGCAGTGCTAGAGAACAGGGCCCTGTTAACACCATATATTTT.

This clonotype has only one observation. V and J are TRBV6-1 and TRBJ2-3; D is possibly TRBD1 or TRBD2 (5 bases each). V lost 5 bases and J lost 0, with 15 bases in between. This CDR3 comprises 16 residues. Germline CDR1 MNHNS, CDR2 SASEGT. The CDR3 region is CASSTGTASSTDTQYF. The CDR3 DNA is TGTGCCAGCAGTACCGGGACCGCCAGTAGCACAGATACGCAGTATTTT.

This clonotype was counted ten times or more. This chain's CDR3 is CASSGGLAGMETQYF. CDR3 nucleotide sequence: TGTGCCAGCAGCGGGGGACTAGCGGGAATGGAGACCCAGTACTTC. The J gene is TRBJ2-5, the V gene TRBV7-8; 13 nucleotides line up with TRBD2. With 5 bases clipped from V and 5 bases from J, the junction kept 5 bases outside the gene matches. The V gene's germline CDR1 is SGHVS and CDR2 FQNEAQ. The CDR3 has 15 residues.

The J gene is TRBJ2-1, the V gene TRBV4-3; 8 nucleotides agree with TRBD2. Germline CDR1 is LGHNA and CDR2 is YSLEER. J gave up 10 bases and V 0 bases, and 11 bases lay outside the gene matches. CDR3 size: 16 residues. As DNA, the CDR3 is TGCGCCAGCAGCCAAGATCCTTCGGCGGGAGGTCGGGAGCAGTTCTTC. Translation: CASSQDPSAGGREQFF.

A note on this clonotype: A much larger clone is a single base away; this may be a read error. This chain joins TRBV3-1 and TRBJ2-5; possible D gene TRBD1, 7 bases. Per the germline V gene, CDR1 is LGHDT and CDR2 is YNNKEL (reference sequence). The CDR3 runs 15 residues. The CDR3, as DNA: TGTGCCGGCAGCCAACCGCAGGGGGGCACGGAGACCCAGTACTTC. It yields the protein CAGSQPQGGTETQYF.

This clonotype came up many times. V and J are TRBV6-1 and TRBJ1-1; D call uncertain. The CDR3 runs to 11 residues. Trimming pared 7 bases from V and 5 bases from J, leaving 8 bases between. CDR1 is MNHNS, CDR2 SASEGT, per germline. The CDR3 DNA follows: TGTGCCAGCATGGAGTGGACTGAAGCTTTCTTT. It is translated as CASMEWTEAFF.

This clonotype showed up many times. The V and J genes are TRBV29-1 and TRBJ2-1; 10 nucleotides line up with TRBD2. The CDR3 runs to 14 residues. CDR1 and CDR2 (germline): SQVTM, ANQGSEA. The junction had 4 bases not matched to a gene; V was cut back by 7 bases and J by 1 base. Here the CDR3 reads CSGDSGRSYNEQFF. The CDR3 nucleotides are TGCAGCGGGGATAGCGGGAGGTCCTACAATGAGCAGTTCTTC.

This clonotype has only a few counts. The genes are TRBV19 and TRBJ2-7; D unresolved. The CDR3 has 13 residues. V lost 2 bases, J lost 4 bases, and 9 bases lay in between. The germline V gene has CDR1 LNHDA and CDR2 SQIVND (reference sequence). DNA of the CDR3: TGTGCCAGTAGTATACTTTACGGGTACGAGCAGTACTTC. Its protein is CASSILYGYEQYF.

This clonotype has just one count. With a much larger clone just one base away, this may be a read error. V gene TRBV6-2 or TRBV6-3 combines with J gene TRBJ1-1; D gene unclear. The CDR3 is made up of 13 amino acids. Germline CDR1 and CDR2: MNHEY and SVGEGT. The chain's CDR3 is CASYTPMNTGAFF. The CDR3 DNA is TGTGCCAGTTACACGCCTATGAACACTGGAGCTTTCTTT.

This clonotype was counted only a few times. The chain joins TRBV2 to TRBJ1-2; TRBD1 is a possible D gene (5 bases). The V end lost 6 bases, the J end lost 1 base, and 12 bases lay between the germline ends. Germline CDR1 SNHLY, CDR2 FYNNEI. The CDR3 has 14 amino acids. The CDR3 DNA reads TGTGCCAGCAGGGGACTCCGCCTTAACTATGGCTACACCTTC. Residues: CASRGLRLNYGYTF. The full variable domain, completed using reference TRBV2 and TRBJ1-2, is EPEVTQTPSHQVTQMGQEVILRCVPISNHLYFYWYRQILGQKVEFLVSFYNNEISEKSEIFDDQFSVERPDGSNFTLKIRSTKLEDSAMYFCASRGLRLNYGYTFGSGTRLTVV.

This clonotype has only a few counts. The J gene is TRBJ2-3, the V gene TRBV3-2; the table names TRBD2, a call not compared with the DNA. TRBV3-2 is a recognized pseudogene. This CDR3 region has 19 residues. The CDR3 reads CASSEEELAHTPGTDTQYF. For the CDR3, the DNA is TGTGCCAGCAGCGAAGAAGAACTAGCGCACACCCCGGGTACAGATACGCAGTATTTT.

Many counts were recorded for this clonotype. This chain connects TRBV6-2 or TRBV6-3 to TRBJ1-1, with D maybe TRBD1 (5 bases). Germline V CDR1 and CDR2: MNHEY, SVGEGT. V was shortened by 5 bases and J by 1 base, with 11 bases between the two germline ends. The CDR3 is 14 amino acids. CDR3 coding DNA: TGTGCCAGCAGTCACAGGCACCCGAACACTGAAGCTTTCTTT. As protein: CASSHRHPNTEAFF.

This clonotype showed up just a few times. The chain recombines TRBV6-1 with TRBJ1-1; 9 bases line up with TRBD1. CDR3 length equals 14 residues. Germline loops: CDR1 MNHNS, CDR2 SASEGT. Germline trimming cut 5 bases from V and 5 bases from J; bases unmatched to any gene: 6. CDR3 amino acids: CASSSGQGWTEAFF. The CDR3 DNA sequence: TGTGCCAGCAGTTCCGGACAGGGGTGGACTGAAGCTTTCTTT.

This clonotype was detected ten times or more. V usage is TRBV2 and J usage is TRBJ2-3; TRBD1 matches 8 bases. The trim removed 7 bases at V and 5 bases at J, leaving 5 bases unmatched. This CDR3 is 13 amino acids long. Germline values: CDR1 SNHLY, CDR2 FYNNEI. The CDR3 loop is CASNRQGLDTQYF. CDR3 coding DNA: TGTGCCAGCAACAGACAGGGGCTAGATACGCAGTATTTT.

Ten or more counts support this clonotype. The V and J genes are TRBV12-3 or TRBV12-4 and TRBJ2-7; 7 positions match TRBD1. J was trimmed by 3 bases and V by 2 bases; bases with no gene match: 7. The CDR3 loop spans 15 amino acids. For the CDR3, the DNA is TGTGCCAGCAGTTTAAGGCAGGGGGATAACTACGAGCAGTACTTC. Translated: CASSLRQGDNYEQYF.

This clonotype was counted at least ten times. This chain joins TRBV30 and TRBJ1-1, with no clear D. This CDR3 comprises 13 residues. Germline values: CDR1 GTSNPN, CDR2 SVGIG (reference sequence). V lost 0 bases to trimming and J lost 1 base, with 6 bases between them. The CDR3 DNA reads as TGTGCCTGGAGTGTAGTAGCGAACACTGAAGCTTTCTTT. Translated, it gives CAWSVVANTEAFF.

At least ten counts were recorded for this clonotype. The V and J genes are TRBV2 and TRBJ2-6; D is unresolved. Germline CDR1 reads SNHLY; CDR2 reads FYNNEI. V was cut by 6 bases and J by 0 bases, with 9 bases left in between. The CDR3 spans 15 residues. The CDR3 sequence is CASSPTGSGANVLTF. The CDR3 DNA is TGTGCCAGCAGCCCGACCGGCTCTGGGGCCAACGTCCTGACTTTC.

On this clonotype: This clone may be a read error of a much larger clone one base away. The chain employs TRBV12-3 or TRBV12-4 and TRBJ1-4; 9 nucleotides agree with TRBD1. This CDR3 is built from 15 residues. V dropped 11 bases and J dropped 8; count of bases not matched to a gene: 15. The CDR3 coding sequence is TGTGCCGGCACCAGACAGGGGGGCTTGTCGGAAAAACTGTTTTTT. It specifies CAGTRQGGLSEKLFF.

This clonotype was observed at least ten times. This chain links TRBV2 with TRBJ2-3; D is unresolved. V was pared by 6 bases and J by 3 bases, with 4 bases between. CDR3 length: 11 amino acids. Looked up from germline, CDR1 is SNHLY and CDR2 is FYNNEI. This chain's CDR3 is CASRRTDTQYF. CDR3 nucleotides: TGTGCCAGCAGGCGGACAGATACGCAGTATTTT.

This chain links TRBV20-1 with TRBJ2-3; 9 positions match TRBD2. This CDR3 contains 16 residues. The V and J ends lost 1 base and 8 bases, in that order; junction bases with no gene match: 13. Germline lookup yields CDR1 DFQATT and CDR2 SNEGSKA (reference sequence). CDR3 in DNA: TGCAGTGCTAGAGCCGTGGGTAGCGGGGGAGCCATTACGCAGTATTTT. Protein: CSARAVGSGGAITQYF.

Many counts were recorded for this clonotype. The chain is built from TRBV7-8 and TRBJ1-5; D gene ambiguous. The CDR3 covers 16 residues. Trimming removed 0 bases from V and 6 bases from J, with 15 bases in between. From germline, CDR1 is SGHVS and CDR2 FQNEAQ. CDR3 in DNA: TGTGCCAGCAGCTTAGCAGCAGATCCGGCGGGTCAGCCCCAGCATTTT. It is translated as CASSLAADPAGQPQHF.